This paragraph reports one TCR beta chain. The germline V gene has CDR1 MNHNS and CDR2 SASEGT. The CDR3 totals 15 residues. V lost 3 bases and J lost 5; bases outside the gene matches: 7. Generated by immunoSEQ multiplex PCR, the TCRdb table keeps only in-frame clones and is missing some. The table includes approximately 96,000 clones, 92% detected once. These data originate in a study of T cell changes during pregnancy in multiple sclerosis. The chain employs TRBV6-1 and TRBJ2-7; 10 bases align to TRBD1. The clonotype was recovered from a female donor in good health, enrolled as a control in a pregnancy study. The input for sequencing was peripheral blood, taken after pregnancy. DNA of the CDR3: TGTGCCAGCAGTGAGACAGGGGGCTTTAGGGACGAGCAGTACTTC. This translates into CASSETGGFRDEQYF.